This passage covers 13 T cell receptor beta chains from one sample sequenced in a study of blood T cell repertoires in COVID-19. Clones were read by immunoSEQ multiplex PCR, and TCRdb kept only the in-frame ones, dropping some. The data show 100,000 to 150,000 clones, 60% to 75% seen once. The sample comprised peripheral blood. Source of these receptors: a woman aged 70-85 years with acute or convalescent COVID-19.

The J gene is TRBJ1-1, the V gene TRBV10-3; D is possibly TRBD1 (6 bases). V was clipped by 5 bases and J by 1 base, with 8 bases between them. Germline V lookup: CDR1 ENHRY, CDR2 SYGVKD. The CDR3 spans 13 residues. DNA for the CDR3: TGTGCCATCAGTAGAGGGGGGAACACTGAAGCTTTCTTT. Its protein is CAISRGGNTEAFF.

This clone was observed a few times. The chain is built from TRBV7-6 and TRBJ2-7, with D perhaps matching TRBD1 (6 bases). Trimming left V 2 bases short and J 6 bases short, with 11 bases between. The CDR3 has 13 amino acids. In germline, CDR1 is SGHVS, CDR2 FNYEAQ. The CDR3 bases are TGTGCCAGCAGCTTACTCTCAGGGGCCGAGCAGTACTTC. It translates to CASSLLSGAEQYF.

The rearrangement joins TRBV2 to TRBJ1-3, with D possibly TRBD1 on 6 matching bases. Germline loops: CDR1 SNHLY, CDR2 FYNNEI. The CDR3 loop spans 12 amino acids. V gave up 8 bases and J gave up 3 bases, with 8 bases separating them. This chain's CDR3 is CASQGSGNTIYF. In DNA, the CDR3 is TGTGCCAGCCAGGGGAGTGGAAACACCATATATTTT. Looking up the rest from reference TRBV2 and TRBJ1-3 gives the full variable domain: EPEVTQTPSHQVTQMGQEVILRCVPISNHLYFYWYRQILGQKVEFLVSFYNNEISEKSEIFDDQFSVERPDGSNFTLKIRSTKLEDSAMYFCASQGSGNTIYFGEGSWLTVV.

V gene TRBV6-6 combines with J gene TRBJ2-7; TRBD1 might be the D (5 bases). The CDR3 has 13 amino acids. Looked up from germline, CDR1 is MNHNY and CDR2 is SVGAGI (reference sequence). V lost 6 bases to trimming and J lost 4 bases, with 13 bases between them. The CDR3 reads CASSDSTKYEQYF. DNA of the CDR3: TGTGCCAGCAGCGACAGCACCAAGTACGAGCAGTACTTC.

The CDR3: CASSWGTSGRAPLETQYF. CDR3 DNA: TGTGCCAGCAGCTGGGGGACTAGCGGGAGGGCCCCCCTGGAGACCCAGTACTTC. The chain joins TRBV7-2 to TRBJ2-5; TRBD2 agrees at 16 bases. CDR3 size: 18 residues. CDR1 and CDR2 from the germline V gene are SGHTA and FQGNSA. The J segment lost 5 bases and the V segment lost 4 bases, leaving 10 bases of the junction unmatched.

This chain joins TRBV6-6 and TRBJ2-7, with D unclear. Germline CDR1 is MNHNY and CDR2 is SVGAGI (reference sequence). The V and J ends lost 4 bases and 5 bases respectively, with 9 bases between them. The CDR3 is 12 residues long. The CDR3, as DNA: TGTGCCAGCAGTTTGTATAGCAACGAGCAGTACTTC. Encoded protein: CASSLYSNEQYF.

The chain carries TRBV12-3 or TRBV12-4 and TRBJ1-1; 8 nucleotides agree with TRBD1. The CDR3 is made up of 13 amino acids. Losses at the gene ends were 3 bases for V and 7 bases for J; bases not matched to a gene: 4. This CDR3 is CASSFADRVEAFF. In DNA form, the CDR3 reads TGTGCCAGCAGTTTCGCGGACAGGGTTGAAGCTTTCTTT.

The CDR3 is CASSNQAFSGNTIYF. The CDR3 coding sequence is TGTGCCAGCAGTAATCAGGCATTCTCTGGAAACACCATATATTTT. This chain joins TRBV7-2 and TRBJ1-3; D unresolved. V dropped 6 bases and J dropped 0 bases, with 12 bases sitting between them. The CDR3 has 15 residues. Germline V gene lookup returns CDR1 SGHTA and CDR2 FQGNSA.

The V and J genes are TRBV25-1 and TRBJ2-4; D is ambiguous. The germline gives CDR1 MGHDK, CDR2 SYGVNS. The CDR3 consists of 11 residues. CDR3 residues: CDTVAKNIQYF. In DNA, the CDR3 is TGTGATACAGTAGCCAAAAACATTCAGTACTTC.

CDR3 nucleotides: TGCAGCGTTGGACAGGGCAATGAGCAGTTCTTC. Translation gives CSVGQGNEQFF. The rearrangement links TRBV29-1 to TRBJ2-1; 7 nucleotides agree with TRBD1. This CDR3 spans 11 amino acids. In germline, CDR1 is SQVTM, CDR2 ANQGSEA. J gave up 6 bases and V 4 bases, and 0 bases lay outside the gene matches.

The CDR3 DNA reads TGTGCCAGCAGCGTAGGGTTTAGCGGGACTCCCTACGAGCAGTACTTC. Amino acids: CASSVGFSGTPYEQYF. The chain is built from TRBV9 and TRBJ2-7; 8 bases fit TRBD2. The CDR3 is 16 amino acids. Germline V gives CDR1 SGDLS, CDR2 YYNGEE. V was clipped by 0 bases and J by 2 bases; unmatched bases: 7.

This clone was seen only a few times. The chain joins TRBV7-2 to TRBJ2-7; 7 nucleotides agree with TRBD1. Trimming cost V 5 bases and J 5 bases; bases outside gene matches: 12. Germline CDR1 is SGHTA and CDR2 is FQGNSA. This CDR3 spans 15 amino acids. In DNA, the CDR3 is TGTGCCAGCAGCCATGAGACAGGGCGGATGGACGAGCAGTACTTC. Translated: CASSHETGRMDEQYF.

The chain has TRBV5-6 and TRBJ1-6; D is ambiguous. Trimming removed 4 bases from V and 6 bases from J, with 14 bases in between. There are 15 residues in the CDR3. Germline V gene lookup returns CDR1 SGHDT and CDR2 YYEEEE. CDR3 sequence (DNA): TGTGCCAGCAGCCACCTCCAGGTACCTAATTCACCCCTCCACTTT. Translation: CASSHLQVPNSPLHF.